These 8 T cell receptor beta chains came from one sample sequenced in a study of vaccination effects on CD4 cells after COVID-19. Their antigens remain unidentified. Assay: immunoSEQ multiplex PCR; the TCRdb copy retains only in-frame clones and omits some. The table lists 70,000 to 75,000 clones, roughly 80% of them singletons. Researchers isolated CD4+ T cells once less than twelve days of culture had elapsed. This specimen was CD4+ T cells from PBMCs cultured without peptide, taken before COVID-19 vaccination. Receptor source: a human donor who received a COVID-19 vaccine.

This clone was observed once. This sequence joins TRBV3-1 (or the pseudogene TRBV3-2) and TRBJ2-7; D remains unclear. V was pared by 5 bases and J by 2 bases, with 16 bases between. From germline, CDR1 is LGHDT and CDR2 YNNKEL (reference sequence). This CDR3 spans 15 amino acids. CDR3 nucleotides: TGTGCCAGCAGCAACCGACCGCTTTTCACCTACGAGCAGTACGTC. This encodes CASSNRPLFTYEQYV.

V gene TRBV19 combines with J gene TRBJ2-3; 10 bases line up with TRBD1. The CDR3 runs 13 residues. Germline V gene data show CDR1 as LNHDA and CDR2 as SQIVND (reference sequence). The trim removed 9 bases at V and 4 bases at J, leaving 4 bases unmatched. The CDR3 coding sequence is TGTGCCAGCGGTGGACAGGGGGCAGATACGCAGTATTTT. Its protein product is CASGGQGADTQYF.

CDR3: CASTLDSNTEAFF. CDR3 in DNA: TGTGCCAGCACTTTGGACAGCAACACTGAAGCTTTCTTT. The gene calls are TRBV2 and TRBJ1-1, with a weak D call TRBD1 (6 bases). V was trimmed by 7 bases and J by 2 bases, leaving 11 bases between them. Germline V lookup: CDR1 SNHLY, CDR2 FYNNEI. CDR3 size: 13 residues.

The chain combines TRBV5-6 with TRBJ2-1; 14 nucleotides match TRBD2. Germline V gives CDR1 SGHDT, CDR2 YYEEEE. This CDR3 comprises 16 residues. V trimming: 4 bases; J trimming: 9 bases; junction bases outside the gene matches: 9. CDR3 protein: CASSIRLAGGPVEQFF. CDR3 nucleotides: TGTGCCAGCAGCATAAGACTAGCGGGGGGGCCAGTTGAGCAGTTCTTC.

In its sample, this clone was seen once. The chain combines TRBV5-8 with TRBJ1-2, with 7 bases fitting TRBD1. Germline loops: CDR1 SGHTS, CDR2 YDEGEE. The CDR3 covers 12 residues. With V trimmed by 1 base and J by 12 bases, 6 bases remained unmatched. The CDR3 protein is CASSLLNRGHTF. CDR3 in DNA: TGTGCCAGCAGCTTGTTGAACAGGGGCCACACCTTC.

V gene TRBV6-4 combines with J gene TRBJ2-6; D is possibly TRBD2 (6 bases). Looked up from germline, CDR1 is MRHNA and CDR2 is SNTAGT. The length of the CDR3 is 15 residues. With 8 bases removed from V and 0 bases from J, the gap between germline ends came to 11 bases. CDR3 nucleotide sequence: TGTGCCAGCGGGCTGGGGGGCTCTGGGGCCAACGTCCTGACTTTC. Protein sequence: CASGLGGSGANVLTF.

V and J are TRBV7-9 and TRBJ1-3; 7 nucleotides line up with TRBD1. This CDR3 region has 16 residues. The junction had 7 bases not matched to a gene; V was cut back by 4 bases and J by 1 base. Germline loops: CDR1 SEHNR, CDR2 FQNEAQ (reference sequence). The CDR3 sequence is CASSSLTGYSGNTIYF. CDR3 bases: TGTGCCAGCAGCTCGCTGACAGGGTATTCTGGAAACACCATATATTTT.

The chain uses TRBV19 and TRBJ2-5, with 8 nucleotides matching TRBD1. The CDR3 runs to 15 residues. Germline V gene lookup returns CDR1 LNHDA and CDR2 SQIVND (reference sequence). V shed 3 bases and J 5 bases; nucleotides not matched to a gene: 8. As DNA, the CDR3 is TGTGCCAGTAGTATCCGCGACAGGGGTAGCGAGACCCAGTACTTC. This sequence encodes CASSIRDRGSETQYF. Complete variable domain (other parts from reference TRBV19 and TRBJ2-5): DGGITQSPKYLFRKEGQNVTLSCEQNLNHDAMYWYRQDPGQGLRLIYYSQIVNDFQKGDIAEGYSVSREKKESFPLTVTSAQKNPTAFYLCASSIRDRGSETQYFGPGTRLLVL.